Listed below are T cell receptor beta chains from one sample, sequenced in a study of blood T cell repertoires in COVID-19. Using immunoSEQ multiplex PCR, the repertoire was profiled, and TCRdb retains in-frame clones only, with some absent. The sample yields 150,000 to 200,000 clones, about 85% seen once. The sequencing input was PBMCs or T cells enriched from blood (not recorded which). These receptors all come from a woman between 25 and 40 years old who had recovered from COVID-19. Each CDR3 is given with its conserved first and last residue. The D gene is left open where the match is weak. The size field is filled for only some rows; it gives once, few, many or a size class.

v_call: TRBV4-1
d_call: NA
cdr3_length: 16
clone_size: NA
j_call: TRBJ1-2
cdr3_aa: CASSQAPSGRVGGYTF
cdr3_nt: TGCGCCAGCAGCCAAGCCCCGTCAGGGAGGGTGGGTGGCTACACCTTC

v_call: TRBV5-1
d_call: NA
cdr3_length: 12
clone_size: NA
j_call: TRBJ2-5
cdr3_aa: CASSLRQETQYF
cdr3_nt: TGCGCCAGCAGCTTGCGGCAAGAGACCCAGTACTTC

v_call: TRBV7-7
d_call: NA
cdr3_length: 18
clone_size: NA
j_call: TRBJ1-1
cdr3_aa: CASSLGLFRAGLNTEAFF
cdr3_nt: TGTGCCAGCAGCTTGGGACTTTTTAGGGCAGGCTTGAACACTGAAGCTTTCTTT

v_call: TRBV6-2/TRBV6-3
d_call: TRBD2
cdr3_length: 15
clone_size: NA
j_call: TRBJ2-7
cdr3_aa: CASSPTSGGLSGQYF
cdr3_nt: TGTGCCAGCAGCCCGACTAGCGGGGGCTTAAGCGGGCAGTACTTC

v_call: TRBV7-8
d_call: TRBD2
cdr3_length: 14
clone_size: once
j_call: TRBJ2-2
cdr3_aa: CASSWGGSPGELFF
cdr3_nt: TGTGCCAGCAGCTGGGGGGGAAGTCCCGGGGAGCTGTTTTTT

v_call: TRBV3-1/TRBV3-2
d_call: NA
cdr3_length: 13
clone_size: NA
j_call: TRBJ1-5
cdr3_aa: CASQGRRNQPQHF
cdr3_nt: TGTGCCAGCCAGGGTCGCCGCAATCAGCCCCAGCATTTT

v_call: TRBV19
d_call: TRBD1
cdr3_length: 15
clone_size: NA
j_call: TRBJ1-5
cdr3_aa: CASSPGRQGGQPQHF
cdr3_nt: TGTGCCAGTAGTCCGGGCCGACAAGGGGGCCAGCCCCAGCATTTT

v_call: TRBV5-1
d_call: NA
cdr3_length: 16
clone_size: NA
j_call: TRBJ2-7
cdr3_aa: CASSASTEVSYYEQYF
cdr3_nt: TGCGCCAGCAGCGCCAGCACTGAGGTCTCCTACTACGAGCAGTACTTC

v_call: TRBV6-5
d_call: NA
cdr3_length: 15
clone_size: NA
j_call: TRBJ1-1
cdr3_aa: CASSYGHSMNTEAFF
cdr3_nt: TGTGCCAGCAGTTACGGTCACAGCATGAACACTGAAGCTTTCTTT

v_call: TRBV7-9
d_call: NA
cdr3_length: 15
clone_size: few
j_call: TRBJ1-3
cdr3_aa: CASSSETGFGNTIYF
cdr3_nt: TGTGCCAGCAGCTCCGAAACAGGGTTCGGAAACACCATATATTTT

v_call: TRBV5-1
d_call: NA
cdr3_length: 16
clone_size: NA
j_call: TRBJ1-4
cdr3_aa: CASSLEGFPTNEKLFF
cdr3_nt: TGCGCCAGCAGCTTGGAGGGGTTTCCAACTAATGAAAAACTGTTTTTT

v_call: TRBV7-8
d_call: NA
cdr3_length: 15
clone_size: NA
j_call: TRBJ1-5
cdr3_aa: CASSPQTGGNQPQHF
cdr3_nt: TGTGCCAGCAGCCCCCAAACCGGGGGTAATCAGCCCCAGCATTTT

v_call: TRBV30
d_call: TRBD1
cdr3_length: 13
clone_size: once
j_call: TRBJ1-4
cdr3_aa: CAWSRTGNEKLFF
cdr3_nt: TGTGCCTGGAGCAGGACAGGGAATGAAAAACTGTTTTTT

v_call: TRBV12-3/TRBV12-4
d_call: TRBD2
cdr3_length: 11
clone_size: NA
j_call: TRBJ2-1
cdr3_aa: CASSRLAEQFF
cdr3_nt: TGTGCCAGCAGTCGACTAGCTGAGCAGTTCTTC

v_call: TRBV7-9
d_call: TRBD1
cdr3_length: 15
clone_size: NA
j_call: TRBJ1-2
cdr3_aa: CASSLGQGPSWGYTF
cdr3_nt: TGTGCCAGCAGCCTGGGACAGGGCCCCTCTTGGGGCTACACCTTC

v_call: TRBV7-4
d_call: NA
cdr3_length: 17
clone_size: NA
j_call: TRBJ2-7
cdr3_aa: CASSLHIETGPGYEQYF
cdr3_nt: TGTGCCAGCAGCTTACATATTGAGACAGGTCCGGGCTACGAGCAGTACTTC

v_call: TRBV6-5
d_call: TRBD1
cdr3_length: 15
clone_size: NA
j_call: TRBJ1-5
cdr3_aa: CASTPGQGRGQPQHF
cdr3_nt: TGTGCCAGCACCCCGGGACAGGGGAGAGGACAGCCCCAGCATTTT

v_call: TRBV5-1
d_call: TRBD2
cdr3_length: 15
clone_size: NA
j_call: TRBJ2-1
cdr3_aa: CASSLGTSDHNEQFF
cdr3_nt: TGCGCCAGCAGCTTGGGGACTAGCGACCACAATGAGCAGTTCTTC

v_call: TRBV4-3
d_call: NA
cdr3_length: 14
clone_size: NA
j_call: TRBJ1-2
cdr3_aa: CASSQGEGDYGYTF
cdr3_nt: TGCGCCAGCAGCCAAGGGGAAGGGGACTATGGCTACACCTTC

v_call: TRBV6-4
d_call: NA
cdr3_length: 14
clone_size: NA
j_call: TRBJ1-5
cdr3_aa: CASSKEGGWQPQHF
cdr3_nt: TGTGCCAGCAGTAAGGAGGGTGGGTGGCAGCCCCAGCATTTT

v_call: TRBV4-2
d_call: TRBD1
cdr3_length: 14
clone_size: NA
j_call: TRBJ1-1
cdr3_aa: CASSRRTGSTEAFF
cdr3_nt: TGTGCCAGCAGCCGACGGACAGGTAGCACTGAAGCTTTCTTT

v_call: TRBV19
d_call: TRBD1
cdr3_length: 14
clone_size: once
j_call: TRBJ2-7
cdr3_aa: CASSLQGTLYEQYF
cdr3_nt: TGTGCCAGTAGTTTACAGGGGACCTTATACGAGCAGTACTTC

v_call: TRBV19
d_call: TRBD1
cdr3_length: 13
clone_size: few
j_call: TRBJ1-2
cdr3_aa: CASSIGTGFSYTF
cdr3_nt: TGTGCCAGTAGTATTGGGACAGGCTTTAGCTACACCTTC

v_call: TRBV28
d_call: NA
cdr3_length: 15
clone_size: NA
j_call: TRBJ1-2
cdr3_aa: CAIHRQDATNYGYTF
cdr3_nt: TGTGCCATCCACCGACAGGACGCTACTAACTATGGCTACACCTTC

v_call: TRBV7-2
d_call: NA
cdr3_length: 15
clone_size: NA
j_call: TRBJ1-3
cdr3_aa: CASSLAQGWIDTIYF
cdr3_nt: TGTGCCAGCAGCTTAGCGCAGGGATGGATTGACACCATATATTTT

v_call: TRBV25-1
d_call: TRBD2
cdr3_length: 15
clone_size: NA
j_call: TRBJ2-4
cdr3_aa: CASSPSGLAKNIQYF
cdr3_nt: TGTGCCAGCAGCCCTAGCGGGCTAGCCAAAAACATTCAGTACTTC

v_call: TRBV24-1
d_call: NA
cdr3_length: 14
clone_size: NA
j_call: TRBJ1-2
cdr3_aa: CATSDNTGTYGYTF
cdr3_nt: TGTGCCACCAGTGATAACACAGGGACCTATGGCTACACCTTC

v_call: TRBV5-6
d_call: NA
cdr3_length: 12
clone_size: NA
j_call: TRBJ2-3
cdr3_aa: CASSLRVATQYF
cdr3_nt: TGTGCCAGCAGCTTGCGGGTAGCTACGCAGTATTTT

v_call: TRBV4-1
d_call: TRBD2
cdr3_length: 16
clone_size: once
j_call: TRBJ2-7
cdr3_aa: CASSQVTTSGSPEQYF
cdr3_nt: TGCGCCAGCAGCCAAGTGACGACTAGCGGGAGTCCCGAGCAGTACTTC

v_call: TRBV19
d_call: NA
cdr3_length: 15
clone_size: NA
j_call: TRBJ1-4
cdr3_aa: CASSIGGTTNEKLFF
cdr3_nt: TGTGCCAGTAGTATTGGGGGGACAACTAATGAAAAACTGTTTTTT